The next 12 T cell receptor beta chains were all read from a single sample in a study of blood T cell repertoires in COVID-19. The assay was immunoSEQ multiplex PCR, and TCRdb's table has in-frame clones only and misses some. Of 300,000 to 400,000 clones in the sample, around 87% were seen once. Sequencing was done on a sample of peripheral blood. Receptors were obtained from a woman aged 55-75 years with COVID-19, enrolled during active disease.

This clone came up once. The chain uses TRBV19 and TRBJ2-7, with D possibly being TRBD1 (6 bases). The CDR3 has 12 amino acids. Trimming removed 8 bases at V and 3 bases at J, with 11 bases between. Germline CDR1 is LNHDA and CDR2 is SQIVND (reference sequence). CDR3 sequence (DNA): TGTGCCAGTGGAACAGGGTTCTACGAGCAGTACTTC. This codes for CASGTGFYEQYF.

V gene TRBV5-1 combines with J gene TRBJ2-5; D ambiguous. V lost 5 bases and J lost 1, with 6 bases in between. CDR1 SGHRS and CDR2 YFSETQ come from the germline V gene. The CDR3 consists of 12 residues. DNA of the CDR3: TGCGCCAGCAGGTGGCTCCAAGAGACCCAGTACTTC. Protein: CASRWLQETQYF.

The CDR3 bases are TGTGCCATCATGCAGACAGGGGGTTACGAGCAGTACTTC. It is translated as CAIMQTGGYEQYF. The chain couples TRBV10-3 to TRBJ2-7; TRBD1 matches at 9 bases. J gave up 4 bases and V 7 bases, and 5 bases lay outside the gene matches. The CDR3 has 13 residues. In germline, CDR1 is ENHRY, CDR2 SYGVKD.

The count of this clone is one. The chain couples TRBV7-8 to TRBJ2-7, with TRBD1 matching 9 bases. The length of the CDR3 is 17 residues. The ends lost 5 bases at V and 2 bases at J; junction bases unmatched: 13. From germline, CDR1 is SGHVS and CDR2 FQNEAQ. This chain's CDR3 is CASSPSMGQGATYEQYF. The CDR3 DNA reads TGTGCCAGCAGCCCCAGCATGGGACAGGGAGCGACCTACGAGCAGTACTTC. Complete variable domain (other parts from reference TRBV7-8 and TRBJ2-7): GAGVSQSPRYKVAKRGQDVALRCDPISGHVSLFWYQQALGQGPEFLTYFQNEAQLDKSGLPSDRFFAERPEGSVSTLKIQRTQQEDSAVYLCASSPSMGQGATYEQYFGPGTRLTVT.

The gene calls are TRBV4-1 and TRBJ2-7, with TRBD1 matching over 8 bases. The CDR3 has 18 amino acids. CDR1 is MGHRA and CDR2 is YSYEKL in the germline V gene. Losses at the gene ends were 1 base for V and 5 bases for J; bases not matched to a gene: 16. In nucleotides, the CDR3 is TGCGCCAGCAGCCAAGGGGACAGGTACCATCCTCCTGGGGACGAGCAGTACTTC. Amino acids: CASSQGDRYHPPGDEQYF.

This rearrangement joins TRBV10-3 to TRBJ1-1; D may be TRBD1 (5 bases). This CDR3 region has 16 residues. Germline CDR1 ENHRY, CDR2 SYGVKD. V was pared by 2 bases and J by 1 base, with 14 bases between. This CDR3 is CAISESRASGNTEAFF. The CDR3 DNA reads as TGTGCCATCAGTGAGAGCAGGGCGTCTGGGAACACTGAAGCTTTCTTT.

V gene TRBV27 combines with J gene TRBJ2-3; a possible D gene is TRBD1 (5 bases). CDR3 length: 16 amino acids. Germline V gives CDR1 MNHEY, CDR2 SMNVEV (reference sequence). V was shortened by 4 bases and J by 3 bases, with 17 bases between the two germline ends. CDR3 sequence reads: CASSSTTVLGTDTQYF. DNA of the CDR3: TGTGCCAGCAGTTCCACGACAGTCCTGGGAACAGATACGCAGTATTTT.

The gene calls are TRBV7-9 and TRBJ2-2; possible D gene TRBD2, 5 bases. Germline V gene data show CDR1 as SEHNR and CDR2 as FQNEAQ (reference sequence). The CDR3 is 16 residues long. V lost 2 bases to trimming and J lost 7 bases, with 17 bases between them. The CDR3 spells CASSLKNPSRGGELFF. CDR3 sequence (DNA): TGTGCCAGCAGCTTAAAAAACCCTAGCCGGGGCGGGGAGCTGTTTTTT.

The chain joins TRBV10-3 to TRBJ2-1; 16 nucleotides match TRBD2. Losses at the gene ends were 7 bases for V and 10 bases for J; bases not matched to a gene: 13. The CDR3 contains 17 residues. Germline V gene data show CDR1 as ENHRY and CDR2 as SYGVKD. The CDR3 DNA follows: TGTGCCATCAAACCCTCCGGGACTAGCGGGGGGGTTAAAGAGCAGTTCTTC. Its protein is CAIKPSGTSGGVKEQFF.

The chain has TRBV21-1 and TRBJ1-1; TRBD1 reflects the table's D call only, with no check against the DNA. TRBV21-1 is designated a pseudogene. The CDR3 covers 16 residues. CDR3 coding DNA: TGTGCCAGCAGCAAAGGAACAGGTTGGAAAAACACTGAAGCTTTCTTT. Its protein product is CASSKGTGWKNTEAFF.

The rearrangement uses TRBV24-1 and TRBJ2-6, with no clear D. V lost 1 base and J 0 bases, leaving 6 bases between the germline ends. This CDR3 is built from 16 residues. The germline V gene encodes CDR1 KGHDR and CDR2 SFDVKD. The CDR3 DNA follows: TGTGCCACCAGTGATTTCACATTCTCTGGGGCCAACGTCCTGACTTTC. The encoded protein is CATSDFTFSGANVLTF.

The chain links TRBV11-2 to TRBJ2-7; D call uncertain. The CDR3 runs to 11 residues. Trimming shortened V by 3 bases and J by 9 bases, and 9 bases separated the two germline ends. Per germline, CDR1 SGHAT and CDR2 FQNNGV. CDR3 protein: CASSFGGGQYF. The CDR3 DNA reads TGTGCCAGCAGCTTCGGCGGTGGGCAGTACTTC.